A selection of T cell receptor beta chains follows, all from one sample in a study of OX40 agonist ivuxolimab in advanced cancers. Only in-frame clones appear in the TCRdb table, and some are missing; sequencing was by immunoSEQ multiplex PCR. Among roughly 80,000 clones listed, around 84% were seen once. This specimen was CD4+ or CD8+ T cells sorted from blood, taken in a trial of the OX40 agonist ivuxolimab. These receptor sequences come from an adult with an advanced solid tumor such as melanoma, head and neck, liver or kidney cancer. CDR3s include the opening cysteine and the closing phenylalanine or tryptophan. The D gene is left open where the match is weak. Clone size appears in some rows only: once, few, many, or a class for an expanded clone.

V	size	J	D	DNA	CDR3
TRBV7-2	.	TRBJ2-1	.	TGTGCCAGCAGCTTAGAGGCCTCCGCAGCATCAAATGAGCAGTTCTTC	CASSLEASAASNEQFF
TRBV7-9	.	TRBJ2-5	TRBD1	TGTGCCAGCAGCTTAGCAACAAACCGGGACAGGGGGAACCAAGAGACCCAGTACTTC	CASSLATNRDRGNQETQYF
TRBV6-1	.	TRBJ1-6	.	TGTGCCAGCAGTGTGGCAGGGGAAGCTTCACCCCTCCACTTT	CASSVAGEASPLHF
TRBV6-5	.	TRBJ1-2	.	TGTGCCAGCAGTTCCGGGCCCCGGGCGGGCTATGGCTACACCTTC	CASSSGPRAGYGYTF
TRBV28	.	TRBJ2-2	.	TGTGCCAGCAGATCAATATCTCTGGTTAATGTACACACCGGGGAGCTGTTTTTT	CASRSISLVNVHTGELFF
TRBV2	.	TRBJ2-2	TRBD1	TGTGCCAGCAGTGAAGTTAAACAGGGGGCGATCATCGGGGAGCTGTTTTTT	CASSEVKQGAIIGELFF
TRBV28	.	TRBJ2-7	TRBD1	TGTGCCAGCAGTTGGACAGGGGGCAACGAGCAGTACTTC	CASSWTGGNEQYF
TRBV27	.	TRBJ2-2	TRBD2	TGTGCCAGCACCTTACTAGCGGGGGGCAACACCGGGGAGCTGTTTTTT	CASTLLAGGNTGELFF
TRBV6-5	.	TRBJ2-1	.	TGTGCCAGCAGTTACGAACTTGGCGACAATGAGCAGTTCTTC	CASSYELGDNEQFF
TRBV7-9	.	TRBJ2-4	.	TGTGCCAGCAGCCCAAAGACGGCAGTTACGTCTATAGCCAAAAACATTCAGTACTTC	CASSPKTAVTSIAKNIQYF
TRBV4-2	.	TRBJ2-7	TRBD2	TGTGCCAGCAGCCAAGTCTCCGTAGCGGGAGCCGTCTACGAGCAGTACTTC	CASSQVSVAGAVYEQYF
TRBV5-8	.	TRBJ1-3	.	TGTGCCAGCAGCTTCTTCTCTGGAAACACCATATATTTT	CASSFFSGNTIYF
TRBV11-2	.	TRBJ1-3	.	TGTGCCAGCAGCTTCCCAGGGAGCTCTGGAAACACCATATATTTT	CASSFPGSSGNTIYF
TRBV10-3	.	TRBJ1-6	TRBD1	TGTGCCATCAGGGACCCGGACAGGGAGTATAATTCACCCCTCCACTTT	CAIRDPDREYNSPLHF
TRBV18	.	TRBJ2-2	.	TGTGCCAGCTCACCATTTGGGGAGACCGGGGAGCTGTTTTTT	CASSPFGETGELFF
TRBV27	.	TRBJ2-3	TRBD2	TGTGCCAGCAGTTTTCGGGCTAGCGGGTCCACAGATACGCAGTATTTT	CASSFRASGSTDTQYF
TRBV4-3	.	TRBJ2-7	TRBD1	TGCGCCAGCAGCCAAGGGGTTTTTGGGCAGGGGGCCTACGAGCAGTACTTC	CASSQGVFGQGAYEQYF
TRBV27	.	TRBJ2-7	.	TGTGCCAGCAGTTCTCCACTAGCTCGCCACACCTACGAGCAGTACTTC	CASSSPLARHTYEQYF
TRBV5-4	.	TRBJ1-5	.	TGTGCCAGCAGCTTGGGAGGTAAGGGCAATCAGCCCCAGCATTTT	CASSLGGKGNQPQHF
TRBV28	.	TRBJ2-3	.	TGTGCCAGCAGTTCCGGGACCGTCACAGATACGCAGTATTTT	CASSSGTVTDTQYF
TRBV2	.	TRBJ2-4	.	TGTGCCAGCAGTAAGGGACCAGGGGGGAACATTCAGTACTTC	CASSKGPGGNIQYF
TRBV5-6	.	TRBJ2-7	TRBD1	TGTGCCAGCAGCTTTACACAGGGGGTTTCCTACGAGCAGTACTTC	CASSFTQGVSYEQYF
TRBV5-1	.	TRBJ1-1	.	TGCGCCAGCAGTGGTATTAGGGAAGCTTTCTTT	CASSGIREAFF
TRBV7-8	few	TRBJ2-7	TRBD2	TGTGCCAGCAGCGTGGGACTAGCGCAAACCTACGAGCAGTACTTC	CASSVGLAQTYEQYF
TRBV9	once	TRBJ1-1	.	TGTGCCAGCAACGTCCTGTCAAGGAACACTGAAGCTTTCTTT	CASNVLSRNTEAFF
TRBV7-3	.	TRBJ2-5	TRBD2	TGTGCCAGCAGCTTAGGACTAGCGGGTCAAGAGACCCAGTACTTC	CASSLGLAGQETQYF
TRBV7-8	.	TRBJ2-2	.	TGTGCCAGCAGCGCACCGGGGACTGGCGTAAACACCGGGGAGCTGTTTTTT	CASSAPGTGVNTGELFF
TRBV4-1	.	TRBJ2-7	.	TGCGCCAGCAGCCAAGATCTGCGCGAGCAGTACTTC	CASSQDLREQYF